This entry features one TCR beta chain sequence. The record originates from a study of cytomegalovirus exposure and HLA in healthy donors. The PCR made use of 60 Vbeta and 13 Jbeta primers. The repertoire was sequenced with immunoSEQ multiplex PCR; TCRdb's copy has only in-frame clones and lacks some. The top ten clones hold 1.6% of a sample with some 150,000 clones, roughly 65% of them seen once. Germline CDR1 SGHRS, CDR2 YFSETQ. The V gene lost 3 bases and the J gene lost 4 bases, with 10 bases spanning the gap. CDR3 length: 14 residues. J is TRBJ1-4 and V is TRBV5-1; no clear D gene. The sequence derives from a woman in her thirties in good health and CMV-seronegative. The specimen sequenced was PBMCs. The DNA for the CDR3 is TGCGCCAGCAGCTCGGGATTCCTTAATGAAAAACTGTTTTTT. The encoded protein is CASSSGFLNEKLFF.